This TCR beta chain was sequenced in a study of T-cell reconstitution after alpha-beta-depleted transplantation in children. Broader study findings: At around two months after transplant, the alpha-beta T cells were reportedly derived from several hundred expanded clones that came from non-depleted graft cells. Surviving thymic progenitors and recipient T cells were the source of high TCRbeta diversity at day 60 in some patients.

In germline, CDR1 is SGHTA, CDR2 FQGNSA. This CDR3 is built from 14 residues. The V and J ends lost 5 bases and 2 bases respectively, with 12 bases between them. Construction of the TCRbeta library involved unique molecular identifiers. Using its own MiXCR run on the PCR reads, TCRdb lists one record per CDR3 protein. The data contain over 100,000 distinct CDR3 sequences, 6% to 9% of them singletons. The sample holds many counts of this clonotype. Antigen: not known. The source was PBMCs, collected before TCRalphabeta/CD19-depleted stem cell transplant. The TCR was taken from a boy between 2 and 15 years old with acute lymphoblastic leukemia, due to receive a stem cell transplant. The rearrangement links TRBV7-2 to TRBJ1-1; TRBD1 is a possible D gene (6 bases). The CDR3 DNA follows: TGTGCCAGCAGCGGACAGCCTTTTAACACTGAAGCTTTCTTT. It codes for CASSGQPFNTEAFF.